This T cell receptor beta chain comes out of a study of blood T cell repertoires in COVID-19. For the study at large: The origin of the acute and convalescent COVID-19 samples was the United States, Italy and Spain. Sample material is recorded as cDNA or gDNA derived from T cells, B-cell-depleted T cells, or PBMCs.

Per the study methods: Counts of nucleated cells, estimated from reference gene primer amplification, were obtained. Repertoires were generated with immunoSEQ multiplex PCR, while TCRdb's copy carries only in-frame clones and drops some. Clonal size and the V and J genes are those of that table, whereas D and trimming came from the DNA. This sample yields just over 95,000 clones, of which about nine tenths are seen a single time; about 5.2% belongs to the top ten. The receptor was isolated from a man aged 50 to 59 with acute or convalescent COVID-19. The sequenced material came from peripheral blood.

The CDR3 DNA reads as TGCAGTGCTAGTTCTAGCGGGAACGATGAGCAGTTCTTC. Translation gives CSASSSGNDEQFF. The chain carries TRBV20-1 and TRBJ2-1, with 9 bases lining up with TRBD2. This CDR3 spans 13 amino acids. Losses at the gene ends were 3 bases for V and 8 bases for J; bases not matched to a gene: 5. Per the germline V gene, CDR1 is DFQATT and CDR2 is SNEGSKA (reference sequence).